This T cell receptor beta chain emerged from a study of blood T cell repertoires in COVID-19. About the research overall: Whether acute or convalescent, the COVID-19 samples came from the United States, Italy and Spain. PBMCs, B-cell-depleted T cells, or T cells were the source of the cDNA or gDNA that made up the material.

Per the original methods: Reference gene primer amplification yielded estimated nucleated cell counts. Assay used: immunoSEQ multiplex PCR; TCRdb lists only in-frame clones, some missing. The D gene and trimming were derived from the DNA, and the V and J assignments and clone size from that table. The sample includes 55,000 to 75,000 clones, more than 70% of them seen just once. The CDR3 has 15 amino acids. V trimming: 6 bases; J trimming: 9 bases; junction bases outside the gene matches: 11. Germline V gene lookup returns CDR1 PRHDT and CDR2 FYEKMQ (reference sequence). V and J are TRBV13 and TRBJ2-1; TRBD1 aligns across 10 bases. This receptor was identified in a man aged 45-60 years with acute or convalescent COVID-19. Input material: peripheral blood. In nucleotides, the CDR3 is TGTGCCAGCAGTCCACCGGGACAGGGGCACGGTGAGCAGTTCTTC. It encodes CASSPPGQGHGEQFF. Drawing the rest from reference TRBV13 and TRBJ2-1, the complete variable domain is AAGVIQSPRHLIKEKRETATLKCYPIPRHDTVYWYQQGPGQDPQFLISFYEKMQSDKGSIPDRFSAQQFSDYHSELNMSSLELGDSALYFCASSPPGQGHGEQFFGPGTRLTVL.